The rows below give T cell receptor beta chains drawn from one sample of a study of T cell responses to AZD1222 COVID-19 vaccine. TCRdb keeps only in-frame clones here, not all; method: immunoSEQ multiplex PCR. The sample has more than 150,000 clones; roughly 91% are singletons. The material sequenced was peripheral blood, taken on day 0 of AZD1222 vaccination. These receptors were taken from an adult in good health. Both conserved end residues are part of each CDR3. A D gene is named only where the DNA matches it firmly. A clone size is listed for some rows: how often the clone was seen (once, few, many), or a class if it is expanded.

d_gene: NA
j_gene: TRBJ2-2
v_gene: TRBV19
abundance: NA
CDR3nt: TGTGCCAGTAGGGGGCGGGCAGAAAACACCGGGGAGCTGTTTTTT
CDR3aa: CASRGRAENTGELFF

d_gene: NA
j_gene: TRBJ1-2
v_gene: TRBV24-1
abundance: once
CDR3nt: TGTGCCACCAGTGAAGGGGGGCCTAACTATGGCTACACCTTC
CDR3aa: CATSEGGPNYGYTF

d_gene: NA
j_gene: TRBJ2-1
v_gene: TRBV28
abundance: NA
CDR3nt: TGTGCCAGCAGTCCCCATTATAGGGGTATTTCCTACAATGAGCAGTTCTTC
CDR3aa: CASSPHYRGISYNEQFF

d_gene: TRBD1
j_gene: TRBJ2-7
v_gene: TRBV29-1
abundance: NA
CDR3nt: TGCAGCGTTGAAGGGGGACAGGGGTGGTACGAGCAGTACTTC
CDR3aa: CSVEGGQGWYEQYF

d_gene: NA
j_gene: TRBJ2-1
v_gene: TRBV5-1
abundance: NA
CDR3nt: TGCGCCAGCACCTTCTTGGCACATGCTGAGCAGTTCTTC
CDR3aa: CASTFLAHAEQFF

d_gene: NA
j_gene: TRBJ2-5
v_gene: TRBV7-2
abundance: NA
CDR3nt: TGTGCCAGCATCCCTGGAGGGAGACAAGAGACCCAGTACTTC
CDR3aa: CASIPGGRQETQYF

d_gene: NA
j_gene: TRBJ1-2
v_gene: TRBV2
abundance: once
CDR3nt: TGTGCCAGCAGCCAAAGTCATAACTATGGCTACACCTTC
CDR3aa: CASSQSHNYGYTF

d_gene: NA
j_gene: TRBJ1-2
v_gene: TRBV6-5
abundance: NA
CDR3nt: TGTGCCAGCAGACAGCCTAACTATGGCTACACCTTC
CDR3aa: CASRQPNYGYTF

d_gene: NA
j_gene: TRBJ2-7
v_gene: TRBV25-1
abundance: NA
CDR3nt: TGTGCCAGCAGTGGGGTATACGAGCAGTACTTC
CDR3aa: CASSGVYEQYF

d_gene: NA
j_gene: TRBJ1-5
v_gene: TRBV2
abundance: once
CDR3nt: TGTGCCAGCAGTGAGGGGGCTGAGGGCAATCAGCCCCAGCATTTT
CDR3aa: CASSEGAEGNQPQHF

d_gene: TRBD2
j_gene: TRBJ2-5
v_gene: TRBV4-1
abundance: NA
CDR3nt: TGCGCCAGCAGCCAGCTGGGACTAGCGGGAGGCCAAGAGACCCAGTACTTC
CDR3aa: CASSQLGLAGGQETQYF

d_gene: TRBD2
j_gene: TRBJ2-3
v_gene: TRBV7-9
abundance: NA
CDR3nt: TGTGCCAGCAGCTTAACTAGCGGGGGACACTATTTT
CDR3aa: CASSLTSGGHYF

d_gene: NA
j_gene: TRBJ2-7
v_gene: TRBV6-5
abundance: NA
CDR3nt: TGTGCCAGCAGTTACTGGCGTACTTCCTACGAGCAGTACTTC
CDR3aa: CASSYWRTSYEQYF

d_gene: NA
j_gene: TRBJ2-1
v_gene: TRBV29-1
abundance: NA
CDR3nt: TGCAGCGTTGATGGTCTGACATCAAGCTCCTACAATGAGCAGTTCTTC
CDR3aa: CSVDGLTSSSYNEQFF

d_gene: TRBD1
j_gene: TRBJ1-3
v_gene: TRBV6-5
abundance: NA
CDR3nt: TGTGCCACCTACTGGACAGGGAGCTCTGGAAACACCATATATTTT
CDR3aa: CATYWTGSSGNTIYF

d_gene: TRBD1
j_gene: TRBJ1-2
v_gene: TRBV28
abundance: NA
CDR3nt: TGTGCCAGCAGTTTATCGACAGGGGGCGGCTACACCTTC
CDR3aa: CASSLSTGGGYTF

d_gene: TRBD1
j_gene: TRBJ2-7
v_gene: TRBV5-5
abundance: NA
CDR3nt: TGTGCCAGCAGCAGGCCGGGACAGGAAGACGAGCAGTACTTC
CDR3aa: CASSRPGQEDEQYF

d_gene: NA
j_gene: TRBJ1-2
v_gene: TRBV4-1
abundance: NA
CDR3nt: TGCGCCAGCAGCCAAGAGATTTGGCAGGGATTGTATGGCTACACCTTC
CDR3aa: CASSQEIWQGLYGYTF

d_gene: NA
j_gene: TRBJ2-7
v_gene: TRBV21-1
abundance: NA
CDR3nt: TGTGCCAGCAGCCTTTCCATGATACAGCCGCAAACCTACGAGCAGTACTTC
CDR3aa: CASSLSMIQPQTYEQYF

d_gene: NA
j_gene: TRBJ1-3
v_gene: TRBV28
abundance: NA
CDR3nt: TGTGCCAGCAGTCCACGGACAGCCTCGTCGTACTCTGGAAACACCATATATTTT
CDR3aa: CASSPRTASSYSGNTIYF

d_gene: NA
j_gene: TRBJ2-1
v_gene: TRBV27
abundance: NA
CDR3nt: TGTGCCAGCAGTTTCTCGGCGGGACCCTATTACAATGAGCAGTTCTTC
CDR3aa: CASSFSAGPYYNEQFF

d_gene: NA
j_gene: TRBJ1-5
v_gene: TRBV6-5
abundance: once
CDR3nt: TGTGCCAGCAGTAGGACAGACAATCAGCCCCAGCATTTT
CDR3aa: CASSRTDNQPQHF

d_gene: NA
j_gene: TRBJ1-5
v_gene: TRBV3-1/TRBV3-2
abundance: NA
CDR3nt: TGTGCCAGCAGCCAAGGGCGCTCTCCGAATCAGCCCCAGCATTTT
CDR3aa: CASSQGRSPNQPQHF

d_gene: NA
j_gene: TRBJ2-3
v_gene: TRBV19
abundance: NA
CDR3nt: TGTGCCAGTACTTACCGAGGCACAGATACGCAGTATTTT
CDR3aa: CASTYRGTDTQYF

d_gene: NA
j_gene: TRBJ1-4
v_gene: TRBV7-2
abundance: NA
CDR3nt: TGTGCCAGCAGCTTATATCAGGGCTCTAATGAAAAACTGTTTTTT
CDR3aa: CASSLYQGSNEKLFF

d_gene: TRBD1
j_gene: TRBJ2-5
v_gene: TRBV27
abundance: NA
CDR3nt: TGTGCCAGCAGTTTTGTCGACAGGGAGGAGACCCAGTACTTC
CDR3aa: CASSFVDREETQYF

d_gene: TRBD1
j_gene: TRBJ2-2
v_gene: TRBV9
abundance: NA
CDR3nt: TGTGCCAGCAATCCCGGGACAGGGATCACCGGGGAGCTGTTTTTT
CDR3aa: CASNPGTGITGELFF

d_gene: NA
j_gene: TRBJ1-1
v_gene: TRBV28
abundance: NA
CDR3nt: TGTGCCAGCAGGACCGGATTTCCCACTGAAGCTTTCTTT
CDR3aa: CASRTGFPTEAFF

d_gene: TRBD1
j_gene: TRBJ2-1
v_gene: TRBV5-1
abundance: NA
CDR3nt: TGCGCCAGCAGCTTGGGCCCGGGACAGGGTTTTAATGAGCAGTTCTTC
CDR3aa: CASSLGPGQGFNEQFF

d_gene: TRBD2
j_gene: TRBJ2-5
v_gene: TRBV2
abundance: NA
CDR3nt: TGTGCCAGCAGAAATCTAGCGGGATACCAAGAGACCCAGTACTTC
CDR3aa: CASRNLAGYQETQYF

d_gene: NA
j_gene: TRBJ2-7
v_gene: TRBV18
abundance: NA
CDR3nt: TGTGCCAGCTCACCACTAAGGGATTCGCGCGAGCAGTACTTC
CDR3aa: CASSPLRDSREQYF

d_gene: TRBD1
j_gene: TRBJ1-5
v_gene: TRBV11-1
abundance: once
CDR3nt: TGTGCCAGCAGCTTGGACAGGGCTGGGAATCAGCCCCAGCATTTT
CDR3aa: CASSLDRAGNQPQHF

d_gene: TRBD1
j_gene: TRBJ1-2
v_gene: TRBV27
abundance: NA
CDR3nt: TGTGCCAGCAGCCGACAGGGGGGAGTTAACTATGGCTACACCTTC
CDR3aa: CASSRQGGVNYGYTF

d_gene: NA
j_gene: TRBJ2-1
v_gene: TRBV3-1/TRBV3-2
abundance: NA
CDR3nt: TGTGCCAGCACCTCCAATTACGCCGGGCTTGAGCAGTTCTTC
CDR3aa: CASTSNYAGLEQFF

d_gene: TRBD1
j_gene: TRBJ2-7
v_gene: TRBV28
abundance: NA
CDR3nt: TGTGCCAGCAGTTTATCAGGGGGCGAGCAGTACTTC
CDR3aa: CASSLSGGEQYF

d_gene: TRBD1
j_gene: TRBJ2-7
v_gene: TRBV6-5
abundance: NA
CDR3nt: TGTGCCAGCAGTAACTACAGGGACAGCGAGCAGTACTTC
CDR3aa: CASSNYRDSEQYF

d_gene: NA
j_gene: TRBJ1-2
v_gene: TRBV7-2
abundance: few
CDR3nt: TGTGCCAGCAGCCTGGACCCGACAGGAGACTATGGCTACACCTTC
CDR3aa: CASSLDPTGDYGYTF

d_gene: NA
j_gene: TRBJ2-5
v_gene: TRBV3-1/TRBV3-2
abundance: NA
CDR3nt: TGTGCCAGCAGCCTCCGCGGGCTGGGGGAGACCCAGTACTTC
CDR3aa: CASSLRGLGETQYF

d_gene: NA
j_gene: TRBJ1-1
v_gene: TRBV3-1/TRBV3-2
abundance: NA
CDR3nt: TGTGCCAGCAGCCGAACCATGAACACTGAAGCTTTCTTT
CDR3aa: CASSRTMNTEAFF

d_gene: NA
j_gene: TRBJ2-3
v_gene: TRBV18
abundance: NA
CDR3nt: TGTGCCAGCTCCGGGGCGGCAGATACGCAGTATTTT
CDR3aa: CASSGAADTQYF

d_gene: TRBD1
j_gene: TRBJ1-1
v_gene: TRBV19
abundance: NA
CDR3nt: TGTGCCAGTGGACAGGTAATCTCCCATTTCACTGAAGCTTTCTTT
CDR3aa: CASGQVISHFTEAFF

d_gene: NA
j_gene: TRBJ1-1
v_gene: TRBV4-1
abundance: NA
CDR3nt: TGCGCCAGCAGCCAAGATAGTTTAACGAGGGCTACTGAAGCTTTCTTT
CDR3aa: CASSQDSLTRATEAFF

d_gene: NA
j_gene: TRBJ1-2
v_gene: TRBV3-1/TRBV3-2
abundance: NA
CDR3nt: TGTGCCAGCAGCCAAGATAGCACCGAGCTTTATGGCTACACCTTC
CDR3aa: CASSQDSTELYGYTF

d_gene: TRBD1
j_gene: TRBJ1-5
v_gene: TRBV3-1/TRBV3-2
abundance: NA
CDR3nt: TGTGCCAGCAGACTTACCGACAGGGGAAGTCAGCCCCAGCATTTT
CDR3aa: CASRLTDRGSQPQHF

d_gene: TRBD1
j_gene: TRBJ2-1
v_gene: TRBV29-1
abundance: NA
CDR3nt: TGCAGCATAAGACAGGGGGCGCAATCCTACAATGAGCAGTTCTTC
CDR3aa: CSIRQGAQSYNEQFF

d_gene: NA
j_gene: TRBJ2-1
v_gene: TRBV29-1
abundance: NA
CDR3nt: TGCAGCGTTGCGGGGCTAGATGTAGGGGGAATTTCCTACAATGAGCAGTTCTTC
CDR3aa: CSVAGLDVGGISYNEQFF

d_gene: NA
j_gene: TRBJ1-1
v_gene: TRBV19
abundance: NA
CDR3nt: TGTGCCAGTAGTTGGAACACTGAAGCTTTCTTT
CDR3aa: CASSWNTEAFF

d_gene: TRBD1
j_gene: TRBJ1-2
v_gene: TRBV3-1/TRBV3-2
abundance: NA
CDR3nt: TGTGCCAGCAGCCAAACAAGTGACAGGGCGAGCTACACCTTC
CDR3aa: CASSQTSDRASYTF

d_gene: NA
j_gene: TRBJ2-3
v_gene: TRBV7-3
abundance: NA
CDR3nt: TGTGCCAGCAGCTTACGGGACTTGGGCACAGATACGCAGTATTTT
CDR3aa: CASSLRDLGTDTQYF

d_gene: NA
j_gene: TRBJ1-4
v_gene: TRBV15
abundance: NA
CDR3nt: TGTGCCACCAGCAGAGATGGGGGGGGCGGAAAGTTTGGGGAAAAACTGTTTTTT
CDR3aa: CATSRDGGGGKFGEKLFF

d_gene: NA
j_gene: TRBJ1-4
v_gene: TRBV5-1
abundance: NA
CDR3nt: TGCGCCAGCAGCTTTACAGGGCCCGAAAAACTGTTTTTT
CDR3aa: CASSFTGPEKLFF

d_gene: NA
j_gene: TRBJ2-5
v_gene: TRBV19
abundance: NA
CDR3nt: TGTGCCAGTAGTCCCCGGACGGGGGGCGGTGTCCAAGAGACCCAGTACTTC
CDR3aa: CASSPRTGGGVQETQYF

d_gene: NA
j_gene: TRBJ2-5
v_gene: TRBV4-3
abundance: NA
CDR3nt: TGCGCCAGCAGCCAAGGATCTGAGACCCAGTACTTC
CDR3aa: CASSQGSETQYF

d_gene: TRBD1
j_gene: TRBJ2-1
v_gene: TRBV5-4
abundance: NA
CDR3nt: TGTGCCAGCAGTTCAGGGGGCAATGAGCAGTTCTTC
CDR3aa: CASSSGGNEQFF

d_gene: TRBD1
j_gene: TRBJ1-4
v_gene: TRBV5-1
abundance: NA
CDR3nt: TGCGCCAGCAGCTTGGAGAGGGGGCGTGAAAAACTGTTTTTT
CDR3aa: CASSLERGREKLFF

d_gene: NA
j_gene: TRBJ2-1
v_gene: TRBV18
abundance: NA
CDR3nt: TGTGCCAGCTCACCGATCGCCATATTTTCTCGCTCCTACAATGAGCAGTTCTTC
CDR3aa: CASSPIAIFSRSYNEQFF

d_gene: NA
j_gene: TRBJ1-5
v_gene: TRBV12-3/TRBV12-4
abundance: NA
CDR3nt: TGTGCCAGCAGGACACCTAATCAGCCCCAGCATTTT
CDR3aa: CASRTPNQPQHF

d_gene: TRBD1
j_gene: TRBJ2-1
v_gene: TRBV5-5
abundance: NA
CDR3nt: TGTGCCAGCAGCTTGGGACAGGGGATAAGGAATGAGCAGTTCTTC
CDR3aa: CASSLGQGIRNEQFF

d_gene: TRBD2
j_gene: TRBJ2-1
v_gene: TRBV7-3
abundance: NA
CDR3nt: TGTGCCAGCGCCGGGACTAGCGGGTACAATGAGCAGTTCTTC
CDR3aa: CASAGTSGYNEQFF